Sequencing of this T cell receptor (beta chain) was carried out in a study of blood T cells in healthy people across ages. This clonotype came up a few times. Losses at the gene ends were 0 bases for V and 3 bases for J; bases not matched to a gene: 8. The CDR3 runs 16 residues. Germline V gene sequence: CDR1 LGHNA, CDR2 YSLEER. Combining a sample-barcoded 5' primer with a J-beta primer mix, a second PCR ran for about 6 to 12 cycles. TCRdb reprocessed the 5' RACE reads via MiXCR and lists one record per CDR3 protein. The sample yields about 1.4 million distinct CDR3 sequences, approximately 60% seen once.

The chain is built from TRBV4-3 and TRBJ2-7, with 7 nucleotides matching TRBD2. Material: blood. The TCR originated in a young man in good health. CDR3 bases: TGCGCCAGCAGCCAAGACCGCCAAACGGGAGGCTACGAGCAGTACTTC. Its translation: CASSQDRQTGGYEQYF.